The subject of this entry is one TCR beta chain. What it recognizes is unknown. This sample stems from a study of cytomegalovirus exposure and HLA in healthy donors. 13 Jbeta primers and 60 Vbeta primers were used for the PCR. The protocol was immunoSEQ multiplex PCR, while the TCRdb copy is restricted to in-frame clones and leaves out a portion. The data contain about 150,000 clones, about 73% of them singletons. Study-wide points: The likely origin of a cluster of highly shared sequence variants was a sequencing artifact.

With V trimmed by 3 bases and J by 4 bases, 7 bases remained unmatched. The CDR3 is made up of 15 amino acids. Germline loops: CDR1 SGHTA, CDR2 FQGNSA. What was sequenced was PBMCs. The clonotype was recovered from a man aged 35 to 55 in good health and CMV-seropositive. The chain employs TRBV7-2 and TRBJ2-7; 9 nucleotides align to TRBD1. CDR3 in amino acids: CASSFLGQGLYEQYF. CDR3 sequence (DNA): TGTGCCAGCAGCTTTTTGGGACAGGGTTTGTACGAGCAGTACTTC.